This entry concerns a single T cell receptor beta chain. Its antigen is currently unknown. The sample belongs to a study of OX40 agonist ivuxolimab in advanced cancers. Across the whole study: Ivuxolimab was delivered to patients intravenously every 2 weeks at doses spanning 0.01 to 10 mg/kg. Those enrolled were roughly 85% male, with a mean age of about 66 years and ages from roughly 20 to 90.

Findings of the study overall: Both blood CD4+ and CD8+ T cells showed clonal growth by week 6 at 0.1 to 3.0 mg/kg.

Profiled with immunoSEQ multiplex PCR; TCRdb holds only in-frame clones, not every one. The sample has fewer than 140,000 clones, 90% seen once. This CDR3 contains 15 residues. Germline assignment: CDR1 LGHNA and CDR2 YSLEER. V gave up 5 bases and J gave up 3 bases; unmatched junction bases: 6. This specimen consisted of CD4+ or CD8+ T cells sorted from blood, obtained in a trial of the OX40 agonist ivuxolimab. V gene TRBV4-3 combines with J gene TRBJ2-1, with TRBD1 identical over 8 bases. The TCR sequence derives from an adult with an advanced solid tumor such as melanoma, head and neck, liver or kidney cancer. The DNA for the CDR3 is TGCGCCAGCAGCTCTCAGGACAGGGACTACAATGAGCAGTTCTTC. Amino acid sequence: CASSSQDRDYNEQFF.